This note documents a single T cell receptor (beta chain) sequence. Its antigen is as yet unknown. The assay was immunoSEQ multiplex PCR, and TCRdb's table has in-frame clones only and misses some. The sample contains about 250,000 clones, roughly 84% of which appear only once. V dropped 2 bases and J dropped 2 bases, with 16 bases sitting between them. Germline V CDR1 and CDR2: SGHTA, FQGNSA. The CDR3 loop spans 16 amino acids. This sample was included in a study of cytomegalovirus exposure and HLA in healthy donors. Study conclusions and caveats: Cytomegalovirus status, reportedly, was diagnosed with high specificity and sensitivity by the classifier.

The specimen was PBMCs. The chain employs TRBV7-2 and TRBJ2-7, with D possibly matching TRBD1 (5 bases). This receptor was obtained from a man aged 18 to 30 in good health and CMV-seropositive. CDR3 in DNA: TGTGCCAGCAGCTTACTTTACGACAGCCCTACCTACGAGCAGTACTTC. It codes for CASSLLYDSPTYEQYF.